The next 12 T cell receptor beta chains were all read from a single sample in a study of T-cell memory formation after mild COVID-19. TCRdb used MiXCR to reprocess the 5' RACE reads, holding one entry per CDR3 protein. In the table there are approximately 580,000 distinct CDR3 sequences, 20% of which are singletons. Material: PBMCs or a T cell subset sorted from them (not recorded which). The receptors were sampled from an adult woman who had mild COVID-19 (a few samples of this study predate the infection). Cell type and time point are not known.

The chain carries TRBV20-1 and TRBJ1-1; a possible D gene is TRBD1 (6 bases). CDR1 DFQATT and CDR2 SNEGSKA come from the germline V gene (reference sequence). V was cut by 2 bases and J by 1 base, with 17 bases left in between. CDR3 length equals 16 residues. The CDR3 is CSARSPLWGPNTEAFF. CDR3 sequence (DNA): TGCAGTGCTAGATCCCCATTATGGGGGCCGAACACTGAAGCTTTCTTT.

This clonotype has ten or more counts. The chain's CDR3 is CASSHREDSPLHF. CDR3 nucleotides: TGTGCCAGCAGCCATCGGGAGGATTCACCCCTCCACTTT. The rearrangement joins TRBV3-1 to TRBJ1-6; D remains ambiguous. The length of the CDR3 is 13 residues. The ends were cut back, 3 bases at V and 8 bases at J, with 8 bases in the middle. Looked up from germline, CDR1 is LGHDT and CDR2 is YNNKEL (reference sequence).

This clonotype has just a few counts. The chain couples TRBV28 to TRBJ2-5; maybe TRBD2 (5 bases). The V gene's germline CDR1 is MDHEN and CDR2 SYDVKM. The V end lost 3 bases, the J end lost 7 bases, and 15 bases lay between the germline ends. The CDR3 extends over 14 amino acids. The CDR3 reads CASSFKDPGGTQYF. CDR3 bases: TGTGCCAGCAGTTTTAAAGACCCCGGAGGGACCCAGTACTTC.

The gene calls are TRBV5-5 and TRBJ2-7; D possibly corresponds to TRBD2 (6 bases). Germline-derived CDR1 and CDR2 are SGHKS and YYEKEE (reference sequence). Trimming cost V 4 bases and J 2 bases, with 16 bases left between them. The CDR3 sequence is 15 residues long. Written as DNA, the CDR3 is TGTGCCAGCAGCCGCGGGGTAGCGGAGACCTACGAGCAGTACTTC. The encoded protein is CASSRGVAETYEQYF.

The chain has TRBV6-5 and TRBJ2-7, with TRBD1 matching 7 bases. V lost 2 bases, J lost 7 bases, and 14 bases stayed unmatched. The CDR3 totals 16 residues. Germline CDR1 and CDR2: MNHEY and SVGAGI. The chain's CDR3 is CASSYATTGNYVEQYF. The CDR3 nucleotides are TGTGCCAGCAGTTACGCCACGACAGGGAACTACGTGGAGCAGTACTTC.

The rearrangement links TRBV7-3 to TRBJ2-1; D unresolved. The germline CDR1 and CDR2 sequences are SGHTA and FQGTGA. The length of the CDR3 is 12 residues. V was clipped by 0 bases and J by 10 bases, with 7 bases between them. In DNA, the CDR3 is TGTGCCAGCAGCTTAACGGAAGGGGAGCAGTTCTTC. Its protein product is CASSLTEGEQFF. Filled out from reference TRBV7-3 and TRBJ2-1, the complete variable domain reads GAGVSQTPSNKVTEKGKYVELRCDPISGHTALYWYRQSLGQGPEFLIYFQGTGAADDSGLPNDRFFAVRPEGSVSTLKIQRTERGDSAVYLCASSLTEGEQFFGPGTRLTVL.

Only a few counts were recorded for this clonotype. The chain recombines TRBV7-2 with TRBJ2-3, with a possible D match to TRBD1 (5 bases). V shed 0 bases and J shed 0 bases, with 16 bases lying between them. Germline CDR1 reads SGHTA; CDR2 reads FQGNSA. The CDR3 covers 18 residues. The CDR3 nucleotides are TGTGCCAGCAGCTTAGCAGGGGTCGCTCTCCCTAGCACAGATACGCAGTATTTT. Its protein is CASSLAGVALPSTDTQYF.

This clonotype appeared once. The gene calls are TRBV21-1 and TRBJ2-7. TRBV21-1 is designated a pseudogene. The CDR3 is made up of 16 amino acids. CDR3 sequence (DNA): TGTGCCAGCAGCAAAGGACCGGAGCTTTCTTCCTACGAGCAGTACTTC. Translating gives CASSKGPELSSYEQYF.

The gene calls are TRBV5-1 and TRBJ1-1, with 7 nucleotides matching TRBD1. Germline V lookup: CDR1 SGHRS, CDR2 YFSETQ. The V and J ends lost 3 bases and 3 bases, in that order; junction bases with no gene match: 8. CDR3 length: 15 residues. The CDR3 DNA follows: TGCGCCAGCAGCTCAGGGGAGGGGGCGGACACTGAAGCTTTCTTT. This sequence encodes CASSSGEGADTEAFF.

V and J are TRBV12-3 or TRBV12-4 and TRBJ1-4; TRBD1 aligns across 10 bases. J was trimmed by 7 bases and V by 5 bases; bases with no gene match: 10. The CDR3 runs to 16 residues. The DNA of the CDR3 is TGTGCCAGCAGTCCCGGGACAGGGGCCGGGGGTGAAAAACTGTTTTTT. Translating it yields CASSPGTGAGGEKLFF.

This clonotype has only a few counts. This sequence joins TRBV4-1 and TRBJ2-1, with D perhaps TRBD1 or TRBD2 (5 bases each). V lost 0 bases and J 7 bases, leaving 7 bases between the germline ends. From germline, CDR1 is MGHRA and CDR2 YSYEKL. This CDR3 region has 13 residues. The CDR3 coding sequence is TGCGCCAGCAGCCAAGAAGGGGAGAATGAGCAGTTCTTC. It encodes CASSQEGENEQFF.

The rearrangement uses TRBV24-1 and TRBJ2-1, with TRBD2 matching 15 bases. The germline CDR1 and CDR2 sequences are KGHDR and SFDVKD. The junction had 4 bases not matched to a gene; V was cut back by 5 bases and J by 9 bases. This CDR3 spans 15 amino acids. DNA for the CDR3: TGTGCCACCAGTGGGACTAGCGGGAGGGCTAGTGAGCAGTTCTTC. Its translation: CATSGTSGRASEQFF.